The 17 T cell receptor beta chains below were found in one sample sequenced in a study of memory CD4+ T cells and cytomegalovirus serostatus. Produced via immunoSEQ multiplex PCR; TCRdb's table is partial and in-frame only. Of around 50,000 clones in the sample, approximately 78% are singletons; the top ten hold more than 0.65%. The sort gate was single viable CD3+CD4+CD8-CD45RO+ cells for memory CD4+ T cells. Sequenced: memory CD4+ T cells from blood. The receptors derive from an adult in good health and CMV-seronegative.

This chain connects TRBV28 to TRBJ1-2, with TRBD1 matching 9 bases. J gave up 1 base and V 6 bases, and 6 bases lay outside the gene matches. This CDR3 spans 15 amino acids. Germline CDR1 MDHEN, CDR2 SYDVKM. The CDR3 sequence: CASRETGGGNYGYTF. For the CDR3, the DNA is TGTGCCAGCAGAGAAACAGGGGGCGGTAACTATGGCTACACCTTC.

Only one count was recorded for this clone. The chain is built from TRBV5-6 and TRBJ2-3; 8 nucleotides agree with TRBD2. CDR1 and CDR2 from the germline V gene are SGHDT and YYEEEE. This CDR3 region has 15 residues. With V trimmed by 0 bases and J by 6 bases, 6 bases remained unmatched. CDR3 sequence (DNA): TGTGCCAGCAGCTTGGTGGGAGCGGGAGTGGATACGCAGTATTTT. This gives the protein CASSLVGAGVDTQYF.

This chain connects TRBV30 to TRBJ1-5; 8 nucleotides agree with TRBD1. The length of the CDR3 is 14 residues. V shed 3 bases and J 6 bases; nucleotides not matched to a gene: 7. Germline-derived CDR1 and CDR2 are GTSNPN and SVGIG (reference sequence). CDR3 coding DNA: TGTGCCTGGAGAGGACAGGGCAGGAGTCAGCCCCAGCATTTT. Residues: CAWRGQGRSQPQHF.

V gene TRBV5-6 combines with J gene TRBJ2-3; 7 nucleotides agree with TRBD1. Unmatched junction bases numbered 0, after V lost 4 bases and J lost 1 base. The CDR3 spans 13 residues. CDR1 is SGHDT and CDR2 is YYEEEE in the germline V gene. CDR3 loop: CASSTGGTDTQYF. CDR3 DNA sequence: TGTGCCAGCAGCACAGGGGGCACAGATACGCAGTATTTT.

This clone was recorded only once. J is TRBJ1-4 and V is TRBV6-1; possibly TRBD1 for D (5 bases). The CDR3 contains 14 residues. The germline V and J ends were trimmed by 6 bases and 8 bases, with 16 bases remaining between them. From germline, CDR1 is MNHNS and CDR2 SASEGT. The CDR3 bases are TGTGCCAGCAGGGAGGGAGGGGCGGGGGAAAAACTGTTTTTT. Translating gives CASREGGAGEKLFF.

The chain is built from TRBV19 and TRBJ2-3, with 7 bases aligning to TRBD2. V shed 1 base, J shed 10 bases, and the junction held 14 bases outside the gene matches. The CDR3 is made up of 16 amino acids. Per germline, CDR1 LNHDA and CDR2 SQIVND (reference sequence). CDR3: CASSIAHSGAGKAQYF. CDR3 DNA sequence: TGTGCCAGTAGTATAGCCCACAGCGGGGCCGGCAAGGCGCAGTATTTT.

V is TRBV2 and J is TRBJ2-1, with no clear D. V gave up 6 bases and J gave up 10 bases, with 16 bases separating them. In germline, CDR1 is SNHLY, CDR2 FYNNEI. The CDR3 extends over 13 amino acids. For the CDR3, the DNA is TGTGCCAGCAGCGCAGACTGGGCTGACGAGCAGTTCTTC. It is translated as CASSADWADEQFF.

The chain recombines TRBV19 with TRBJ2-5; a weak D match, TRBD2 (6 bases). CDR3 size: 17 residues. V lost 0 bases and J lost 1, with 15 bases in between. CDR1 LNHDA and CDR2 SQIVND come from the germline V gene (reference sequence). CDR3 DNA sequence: TGTGCCAGTAGTATAGATCTTAAAGGCGGGGTCCAAGAGACCCAGTACTTC. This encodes CASSIDLKGGVQETQYF.

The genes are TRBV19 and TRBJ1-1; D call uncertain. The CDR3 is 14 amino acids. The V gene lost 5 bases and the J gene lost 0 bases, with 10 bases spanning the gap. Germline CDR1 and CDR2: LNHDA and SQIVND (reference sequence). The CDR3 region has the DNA TGTGCCAGTAGTGCCCGGACGGTGAACACTGAAGCTTTCTTT. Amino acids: CASSARTVNTEAFF.

This CDR3 is CASSLWTGGFDTDTQYF. The CDR3 nucleotides are TGTGCCAGCAGTTTGTGGACAGGGGGTTTCGACACAGATACGCAGTATTTT. J is TRBJ2-3 and V is TRBV27; 10 positions match TRBD1. With 3 bases clipped from V and 2 bases from J, the junction kept 8 bases outside the gene matches. Germline V gene sequence: CDR1 MNHEY, CDR2 SMNVEV (reference sequence). This CDR3 contains 17 residues.

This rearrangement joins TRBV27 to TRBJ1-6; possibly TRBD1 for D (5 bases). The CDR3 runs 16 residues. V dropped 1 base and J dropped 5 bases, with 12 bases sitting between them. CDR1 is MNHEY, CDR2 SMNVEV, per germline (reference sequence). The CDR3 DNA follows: TGTGCCAGCAGTTTATTGGGGGAAACTAATAATTCACCCCTCCACTTT. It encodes CASSLLGETNNSPLHF.

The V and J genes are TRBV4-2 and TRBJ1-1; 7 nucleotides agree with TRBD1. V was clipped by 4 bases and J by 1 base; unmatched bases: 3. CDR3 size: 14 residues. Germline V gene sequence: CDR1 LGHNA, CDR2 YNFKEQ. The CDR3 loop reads CASSRDRENTEAFF. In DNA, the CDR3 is TGTGCCAGCAGCCGAGACAGGGAGAACACTGAAGCTTTCTTT.

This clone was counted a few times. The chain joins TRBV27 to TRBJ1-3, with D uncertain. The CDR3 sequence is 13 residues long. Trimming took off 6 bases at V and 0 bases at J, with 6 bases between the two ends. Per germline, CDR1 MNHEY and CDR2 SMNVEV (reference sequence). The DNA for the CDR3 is TGTGCCAGCAGACCGACCTCTGGAAACACCATATATTTT. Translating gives CASRPTSGNTIYF.

CDR3 coding DNA: TGTGCCAGCAGCGTACCTCAGGGGATCTCTGGGGCCAACGTCCTGACTTTC. This gives the protein CASSVPQGISGANVLTF. The V call is TRBV9, the J call TRBJ2-6, with D possibly being TRBD1 (6 bases). The V gene lost 1 base and the J gene lost 0 bases, with 11 bases spanning the gap. The CDR3 length is 17 residues. Germline CDR1 reads SGDLS; CDR2 reads YYNGEE.

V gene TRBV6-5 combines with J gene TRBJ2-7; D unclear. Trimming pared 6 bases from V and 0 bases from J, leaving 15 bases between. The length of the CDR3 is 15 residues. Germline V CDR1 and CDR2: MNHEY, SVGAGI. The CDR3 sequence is CASRKAPEGSYEQYF. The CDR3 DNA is TGTGCCAGCAGAAAGGCTCCAGAAGGCTCCTACGAGCAGTACTTC.

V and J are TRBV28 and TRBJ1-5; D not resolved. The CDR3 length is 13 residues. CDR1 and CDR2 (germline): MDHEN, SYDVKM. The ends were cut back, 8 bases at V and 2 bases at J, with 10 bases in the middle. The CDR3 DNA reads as TGTGCCAGCCTTTCTGTGGGCAATCAGCCCCAGCATTTT. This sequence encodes CASLSVGNQPQHF.

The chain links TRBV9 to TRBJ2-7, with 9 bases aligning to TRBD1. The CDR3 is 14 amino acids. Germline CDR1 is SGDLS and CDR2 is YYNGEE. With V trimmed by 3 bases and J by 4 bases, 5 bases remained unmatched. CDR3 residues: CASSEGTGRYEQYF. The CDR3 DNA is TGTGCCAGCAGCGAAGGGACAGGGCGTTACGAGCAGTACTTC.